These T cell receptor beta chains were read from a single sample in a study of long-term antiretroviral therapy in people with HIV. Data came from immunoSEQ multiplex PCR; TCRdb stores just in-frame clones and leaves some out. The sample has around 24,000 clones; approximately 95% are singletons. Source: unsorted PBMCs, taken 7.6 years after starting antiretroviral therapy. Receptors originate from a woman in her thirties or forties with HIV. Both conserved end residues are part of each CDR3. D genes are given only for firm matches. Rows give clone size only sometimes, using once, few, many, or a class for an expanded clone.

clone size,V gene,D gene,J gene,CDR3 protein,CDR3 DNA
-,TRBV12-2,-,TRBJ1-1,CASRLAKEEDRYAEAFF,TGTGCAAGTCGCTTAGCGAAGGAAGAAGACCGATACGCTGAAGCTTTCTTT
-,TRBV19,-,TRBJ1-6,CASSLRTAATMGPLHF,TGTGCCAGTAGTCTAAGGACAGCTGCTACGATGGGGCCCCTCCACTTT
once,TRBV27,-,TRBJ1-1,CASSSTVGGGNTEAFF,TGTGCCAGCAGTTCCACTGTGGGGGGCGGGAACACTGAAGCTTTCTTT
once,TRBV14,TRBD1,TRBJ1-2,CASSYGGQGNGYTF,TGTGCCAGCAGCTATGGGGGACAGGGTAACGGCTACACCTTC
-,TRBV14,TRBD1,TRBJ2-5,CASSRTGGEIRETQYF,TGTGCCAGCAGCCGGACAGGGGGCGAAATCCGAGAGACCCAGTACTTC
-,TRBV9,-,TRBJ2-5,CASSVRGVETQYF,TGTGCCAGCAGCGTAAGGGGAGTGGAGACCCAGTACTTC
-,TRBV15,TRBD1,TRBJ2-5,CATSRGTGGWEETQYF,TGTGCCACCAGCAGAGGGACAGGGGGCTGGGAAGAGACCCAGTACTTC
-,TRBV2,-,TRBJ1-6,CASSDRAGDSPLHF,TGTGCCAGCAGTGACCGGGCTGGGGATTCACCCCTCCACTTT
-,TRBV9,-,TRBJ1-2,CASSVGMGRDYGYTF,TGTGCCAGCAGCGTAGGAATGGGAAGGGACTATGGCTACACCTTC
-,TRBV7-2,-,TRBJ1-6,CASSLGYSPLHF,TGTGCCAGCAGCTTAGGGTATTCACCCCTCCACTTT
-,TRBV18,-,TRBJ2-7,CASSPRGSSYEQYF,TGTGCCAGCTCACCGCGGGGCAGCTCCTACGAGCAGTACTTC
-,TRBV6-5,-,TRBJ1-1,CASSYSGSNTEAFF,TGTGCCAGCAGTTACTCAGGGTCGAACACTGAAGCTTTCTTT
-,TRBV7-2,TRBD2,TRBJ2-1,CASSLALSGGGEQFF,TGTGCCAGCAGCTTAGCCCTCAGCGGGGGGGGTGAGCAGTTCTTC
once,TRBV29-1,-,TRBJ1-1,CSVDRGGNTEAFF,TGCAGCGTTGACAGGGGTGGGAACACTGAAGCTTTCTTT
-,TRBV5-1,-,TRBJ2-7,CASSLWQGEYEQYF,TGCGCCAGCAGCTTGTGGCAGGGTGAATACGAGCAGTACTTC
-,TRBV29-1,TRBD1,TRBJ2-5,CSAGDRGVETQYF,TGCAGCGCCGGGGACAGGGGTGTCGAGACCCAGTACTTC
-,TRBV5-4,-,TRBJ1-2,CASSSDSYGYTF,TGTGCCAGCAGCTCAGACAGCTATGGCTACACCTTC
-,TRBV7-2,TRBD2,TRBJ2-1,CASSRGSSGGNEQFF,TGTGCCAGCAGCCGGGGGAGTAGCGGGGGTAATGAGCAGTTCTTC
-,TRBV7-2,TRBD1,TRBJ2-2,CASRNRPDQGAGTGELFF,TGTGCCAGCAGGAACCGTCCTGATCAGGGGGCGGGCACCGGGGAGCTGTTTTTT
-,TRBV7-9,TRBD2,TRBJ2-1,CASSLYGTSGGVNEQFF,TGTGCCAGCAGCTTATATGGGACTAGCGGGGGGGTAAATGAGCAGTTCTTC
-,TRBV5-1,TRBD1,TRBJ2-1,CASSQGEGGSYNEQFF,TGCGCCAGCAGCCAGGGGGAAGGGGGCTCCTACAATGAGCAGTTCTTC
-,TRBV14,TRBD1,TRBJ1-2,CASSPDRGAGGYTF,TGTGCCAGCAGCCCTGACAGGGGCGCGGGTGGCTACACCTTC
-,TRBV7-7,-,TRBJ2-5,CASSLARQETQYF,TGTGCTAGCAGCTTAGCGAGACAAGAGACCCAGTACTTC